These 32 T cell receptor beta chains share one sample of origin, sequenced in a study of blood T cell repertoires in COVID-19. The method was immunoSEQ multiplex PCR; TCRdb's version includes in-frame clones alone and lacks a portion of them. The table shows 100,000 to 150,000 clones, with around 77% occurring only once. The sample taken for sequencing was peripheral blood. Receptors originate from a human donor in a cohort sampled during active COVID-19.

V is TRBV3-1 (or the pseudogene TRBV3-2) and J is TRBJ1-1; possibly TRBD1 for D (5 bases). V gave up 3 bases and J gave up 1 base, with 12 bases separating them. The CDR3 runs to 15 residues. From germline, CDR1 is LGHDT and CDR2 YNNKEL (reference sequence). CDR3 sequence: CASSHRQQTNTEAFF. Here the CDR3 DNA reads TGTGCCAGCAGCCACCGACAGCAAACGAACACTGAAGCTTTCTTT.

The V call is TRBV13, the J call TRBJ1-2, with D possibly TRBD1 on 5 matching bases. V shed 7 bases and J shed 8 bases, with 14 bases lying between them. The CDR3 covers 12 residues. Germline lookup yields CDR1 PRHDT and CDR2 FYEKMQ (reference sequence). This CDR3 reads CASTPGSRGYTF. The DNA of the CDR3 is TGTGCCAGCACCCCAGGGTCTCGAGGCTACACCTTC.

The chain links TRBV7-3 to TRBJ1-1; perhaps TRBD1 as D (6 bases). Per germline, CDR1 SGHTA and CDR2 FQGTGA. Trimming cost V 0 bases and J 2 bases, with 10 bases left between them. The CDR3 consists of 15 residues. CDR3 amino acids: CASSLTGGGNTEAFF. The DNA for the CDR3 is TGTGCCAGCAGCTTAACAGGGGGTGGAAACACTGAAGCTTTCTTT.

The chain combines TRBV7-6 with TRBJ2-1; D not certain. The V gene's germline CDR1 is SGHVS and CDR2 FNYEAQ. The CDR3 extends over 15 amino acids. Between the trimmed V and J ends, which lost 1 base and 5 bases, there was a span of 12 bases. For the CDR3, the DNA is TGTGCCAGCAGCTTAGGGTACGCACAGAACAATGAGCAGTTCTTC. Encoded protein: CASSLGYAQNNEQFF.

The rearrangement links TRBV27 to TRBJ2-7; 8 bases match TRBD2. The CDR3 covers 15 residues. J was trimmed by 4 bases and V by 0 bases; bases with no gene match: 5. The V gene's germline CDR1 is MNHEY and CDR2 SMNVEV (reference sequence). The CDR3 nucleotides read TGTGCCAGCAGTTTATCGGTCCTAGCGGGTTACGAGCAGTACTTC. Amino acids: CASSLSVLAGYEQYF.

The chain has TRBV5-5 and TRBJ2-7; D might be TRBD1 (6 bases). Germline assignment: CDR1 SGHKS and CDR2 YYEKEE (reference sequence). The V end lost 4 bases, the J end lost 6 bases, and 14 bases lay between the germline ends. The CDR3 runs 13 residues. The CDR3 reads CASSKAQGSEQYF. CDR3 sequence (DNA): TGTGCCAGCAGCAAGGCCCAGGGGAGCGAGCAGTACTTC.

The J gene is TRBJ2-1, the V gene TRBV6-4, with 9 bases aligning to TRBD1. Germline assignment: CDR1 MRHNA and CDR2 SNTAGT. V lost 6 bases, J lost 9 bases, and 12 bases stayed unmatched. The CDR3 has 15 amino acids. In nucleotides, the CDR3 is TGTGCCAGCAGACTGGAGGACAGGGGTCACGGTGAGCAGTTCTTC. Amino acid sequence: CASRLEDRGHGEQFF.

This clone was counted only a few times. This chain links TRBV24-1 with TRBJ2-2; D might be TRBD2 (6 bases). The CDR3 is 16 residues long. CDR1 is KGHDR and CDR2 is SFDVKD in the germline V gene. V dropped 5 bases and J dropped 0 bases, with 12 bases sitting between them. DNA of the CDR3: TGTGCCACCAGTGGGGAGGACACCGCGAACACCGGGGAGCTGTTTTTT. Protein product: CATSGEDTANTGELFF.

This chain joins TRBV28 and TRBJ2-7; 10 nucleotides match TRBD1. From germline, CDR1 is MDHEN and CDR2 SYDVKM. V lost 4 bases to trimming and J lost 6 bases; unmatched junction nucleotides: 9. The CDR3 totals 15 residues. The CDR3 DNA sequence: TGTGCCAGCAGTTCAAGACAGGGGGCTATAGGCGAGCAGTACTTC. Amino acids: CASSSRQGAIGEQYF.

This clone was seen only a few times. The chain employs TRBV30 and TRBJ1-1; D call uncertain. The CDR3 is 13 amino acids. Trimming removed 0 bases from V and 6 bases from J, with 11 bases in between. CDR1 is GTSNPN, CDR2 SVGIG, per germline (reference sequence). The CDR3 DNA follows: TGTGCCTGGAGTGTGACGGGGTCTTCTGAAGCTTTCTTT. This sequence encodes CAWSVTGSSEAFF.

This clone came up once. The chain has TRBV25-1 and TRBJ2-7; the D is unclear. V was clipped by 3 bases and J by 2 bases, with 5 bases between them. The CDR3 consists of 12 residues. CDR1 and CDR2 from the germline V gene are MGHDK and SYGVNS. In DNA form, the CDR3 reads TGTGCCAGCAGTGATGAGGCCTACGAGCAGTACTTC. Protein product: CASSDEAYEQYF.

The gene calls are TRBV6-5 and TRBJ2-7; TRBD1 is a possible D gene (6 bases). CDR1 and CDR2 (germline): MNHEY, SVGAGI. The CDR3 is made up of 14 amino acids. V dropped 4 bases and J dropped 3 bases, with 13 bases sitting between them. The CDR3 region has the DNA TGTGCCAGCAGTTCCCCCGACAGGAACTACGAGCAGTACTTC. It codes for CASSSPDRNYEQYF.

V usage is TRBV30 and J usage is TRBJ1-1; 12 bases fit TRBD1. V lost 4 bases, J lost 6 bases, and 18 bases stayed unmatched. CDR1 GTSNPN and CDR2 SVGIG come from the germline V gene (reference sequence). This CDR3 region has 18 residues. The CDR3 sequence is CAWNVRGGTGGWLAEAFF. The CDR3 coding sequence is TGTGCCTGGAACGTCCGGGGAGGGACAGGGGGCTGGTTGGCTGAAGCTTTCTTT. Drawing the rest from reference TRBV30 and TRBJ1-1, the complete variable domain is SQTIHQWPATLVQPVGSPLSLECTVEGTSNPNLYWYRQAAGRGLQLLFYSVGIGQISSEVPQNLSASRPQDRQFILSSKKLLLSDSGFYLCAWNVRGGTGGWLAEAFFGQGTRLTVV.

The J gene is TRBJ2-7, the V gene TRBV15; TRBD2 is a possible D gene (6 bases). The CDR3 totals 13 residues. Trimming removed 8 bases from V and 3 bases from J, with 14 bases in between. CDR1 LNHNV and CDR2 YYDKDF come from the germline V gene (reference sequence). The CDR3 loop reads CATAAGQNYEQYF. The CDR3 region has the DNA TGTGCCACCGCCGCGGGGCAAAACTACGAGCAGTACTTC.

V is TRBV5-6 and J is TRBJ2-7, with D perhaps matching TRBD1 (6 bases). Trimming shortened V by 4 bases and J by 4 bases, and 15 bases separated the two germline ends. The CDR3 consists of 14 residues. CDR1 SGHDT and CDR2 YYEEEE come from the germline V gene. CDR3 protein: CASSDGTIMYEQYF. For the CDR3, the DNA is TGTGCCAGCAGCGACGGGACAATTATGTACGAGCAGTACTTC.

This chain joins TRBV7-9 and TRBJ2-6; 10 bases fit TRBD1. V trimming: 5 bases; J trimming: 3 bases; junction bases outside the gene matches: 7. Germline V gene data show CDR1 as SEHNR and CDR2 as FQNEAQ (reference sequence). This CDR3 is 17 amino acids long. For the CDR3, the DNA is TGTGCCAGCAGCCCGGGGACAGGGGATTATGGGGCCAACGTCCTGACTTTC. Protein: CASSPGTGDYGANVLTF. The complete variable domain, with remaining parts taken from reference TRBV7-9 and TRBJ2-6, reads DTGVSQNPRHKITKRGQNVTFRCDPISEHNRLYWYRQTLGQGPEFLTYFQNEAQLEKSRLLSDRFSAERPKGSFSTLEIQRTEQGDSAMYLCASSPGTGDYGANVLTFGAGSRLTVL.

V gene TRBV6-2 or TRBV6-3 combines with J gene TRBJ2-5, with D maybe TRBD2 (6 bases). The V end lost 6 bases, the J end lost 5 bases, and 13 bases lay between the germline ends. The CDR3 has 13 residues. Per the germline V gene, CDR1 is MNHEY and CDR2 is SVGEGT. The CDR3 is CASSSTRQETQYF. CDR3 sequence (DNA): TGTGCCAGCAGCTCGACTAGACAGGAGACCCAGTACTTC.

Only a few counts were recorded for this clone. Other DNA sequences in the same sample also yield this CDR3. V and J are TRBV19 and TRBJ2-7; 9 bases fit TRBD1. From germline, CDR1 is LNHDA and CDR2 SQIVND (reference sequence). The CDR3 has 13 residues. The trim removed 5 bases at V and 4 bases at J, leaving 3 bases unmatched. The CDR3 DNA is TGTGCCAGTAGTTCGGGACAGGGATACGAGCAGTACTTC. Protein: CASSSGQGYEQYF.

The J gene is TRBJ2-7, the V gene TRBV29-1; 12 nucleotides agree with TRBD2. The V and J ends lost 7 bases and 7 bases, in that order; junction bases with no gene match: 11. The CDR3 is 14 residues long. Germline CDR1 is SQVTM and CDR2 is ANQGSEA. The CDR3: CSAWTSGTSGEQYF. The DNA for the CDR3 is TGCAGCGCTTGGACTAGCGGGACTTCGGGGGAGCAGTACTTC.

Here the CDR3 DNA reads TGCGCCAGCAGCTTGATGTGGGAGGCCAACACCGGGGAGCTGTTTTTT. It codes for CASSLMWEANTGELFF. The chain couples TRBV5-1 to TRBJ2-2, with TRBD2 as a possible D gene (6 bases). CDR3 length equals 16 residues. The germline V gene has CDR1 SGHRS and CDR2 YFSETQ. Trimming pared 1 base from V and 2 bases from J, leaving 12 bases between.

The chain combines TRBV11-2 with TRBJ2-7; 7 nucleotides line up with TRBD2. Germline V lookup: CDR1 SGHAT, CDR2 FQNNGV. J was trimmed by 3 bases and V by 4 bases; bases with no gene match: 9. This CDR3 contains 15 residues. CDR3 coding DNA: TGTGCCAGCAGCTCCTATGGGGGGGGGATCTACGAGCAGTACTTC. It codes for CASSSYGGGIYEQYF.

This clone was seen once. The chain joins TRBV4-1 to TRBJ1-4; 9 bases are a match to TRBD1. Trimming took 5 bases from V and 6 from J; bases not matched to a gene: 10. Per germline, CDR1 MGHRA and CDR2 YSYEKL. This CDR3 has 16 amino acids. The CDR3, as DNA: TGCGCCAGCAGCTCACCTTGGGACAGGGCCCATGAAAAACTGTTTTTT. Protein product: CASSSPWDRAHEKLFF.

CDR3 DNA: TGTGCCAGCAGTTTATCCCTAGCCAGTAGTCGAGAGACCCAGTACTTC. Translation gives CASSLSLASSRETQYF. The V call is TRBV27, the J call TRBJ2-5; D possibly corresponds to TRBD2 (5 bases). The CDR3 is made up of 16 amino acids. CDR1 MNHEY and CDR2 SMNVEV come from the germline V gene (reference sequence). The germline V and J ends were trimmed by 0 bases and 4 bases, with 15 bases remaining between them.

On this clone: In the same sample, other DNA sequences code for this CDR3. V usage is TRBV12-3 or TRBV12-4 and J usage is TRBJ1-2; D unresolved. Deletions cut 3 bases from V and 3 bases from J, with 8 bases between. The CDR3 has 13 amino acids. CDR3 bases: TGTGCCAGCAGTTTTGCGGGCGACTATGGCTACACCTTC. Protein sequence: CASSFAGDYGYTF.

J is TRBJ2-7 and V is TRBV29-1, with D possibly matching TRBD2 (6 bases). Per germline, CDR1 SQVTM and CDR2 ANQGSEA. Trimming stripped 3 bases from V and 12 bases from J, with 12 bases between. The CDR3 sequence is 10 residues long. The DNA of the CDR3 is TGCAGCGTTGAGGGGGGTCAGGGGTACTTC. As protein: CSVEGGQGYF.

This clone was recorded only once. The chain recombines TRBV5-6 with TRBJ2-6, with 8 bases that match TRBD1. With V trimmed by 2 bases and J by 0 bases, 7 bases remained unmatched. The CDR3 sequence is 18 residues long. Germline values: CDR1 SGHDT, CDR2 YYEEEE. The CDR3 DNA follows: TGTGCCAGCAGCTTTAGACAGGGGCGGATCTCTGGGGCCAACGTCCTGACTTTC. It encodes CASSFRQGRISGANVLTF.

This clone occurred a few times. V usage is TRBV6-1 and J usage is TRBJ2-6, with 8 bases lining up with TRBD1. There are 16 residues in the CDR3. CDR1 and CDR2 from the germline V gene are MNHNS and SASEGT. V shed 2 bases, J shed 3 bases, and the junction held 3 bases outside the gene matches. The CDR3 bases are TGTGCCAGCAGTGAACAGGGGGCGCTTGGGGCCAACGTCCTGACTTTC. It yields the protein CASSEQGALGANVLTF.

This clone was seen more than once but under ten times. V usage is TRBV10-2 and J usage is TRBJ2-7, with D unresolved. V lost 6 bases and J lost 0, with 6 bases in between. The CDR3 has 12 residues. Germline CDR1 reads WSHSY; CDR2 reads SAAADI. The CDR3 spells CASSPSSYEQYF. For the CDR3, the DNA is TGCGCCAGCAGCCCATCCTCCTACGAGCAGTACTTC.

V is TRBV20-1 and J is TRBJ1-5; 10 positions agree with TRBD1. CDR3 length equals 15 residues. The V gene's germline CDR1 is DFQATT and CDR2 SNEGSKA (reference sequence). V shed 3 bases and J 5 bases; nucleotides not matched to a gene: 7. CDR3 sequence (DNA): TGCAGTGCTAGTCGGGGGACAGGGGTGGATCAGCCCCAGCATTTT. Amino acid sequence: CSASRGTGVDQPQHF.

The J gene is TRBJ1-1, the V gene TRBV11-2, with 7 bases that match TRBD1. V trimming: 5 bases; J trimming: 1 base; junction bases outside the gene matches: 19. CDR1 and CDR2 (germline): SGHAT, FQNNGV. The CDR3 contains 19 residues. In DNA, the CDR3 is TGTGCCAGCAGCCCAAACCCCGGACAGGAAAGTATGGAGAACACTGAAGCTTTCTTT. Amino acids: CASSPNPGQESMENTEAFF.

The genes are TRBV6-1 and TRBJ1-4, with no clear D. Germline V gene data show CDR1 as MNHNS and CDR2 as SASEGT. V gave up 1 base and J gave up 8 bases, with 14 bases separating them. This CDR3 has 15 amino acids. The CDR3 here is CASSEGAGGGEKLFF. CDR3 nucleotide sequence: TGTGCCAGCAGTGAAGGGGCAGGAGGAGGGGAAAAACTGTTTTTT.

The chain has TRBV27 and TRBJ2-7; tentatively, D is TRBD2 (5 bases). Germline lookup yields CDR1 MNHEY and CDR2 SMNVEV (reference sequence). This CDR3 contains 13 residues. V was pared by 5 bases and J by 3 bases, with 11 bases between. Written as DNA, the CDR3 is TGTGCCAGCAGTGGAGGATTGCTCTACGAGCAGTACTTC. The encoded protein is CASSGGLLYEQYF.